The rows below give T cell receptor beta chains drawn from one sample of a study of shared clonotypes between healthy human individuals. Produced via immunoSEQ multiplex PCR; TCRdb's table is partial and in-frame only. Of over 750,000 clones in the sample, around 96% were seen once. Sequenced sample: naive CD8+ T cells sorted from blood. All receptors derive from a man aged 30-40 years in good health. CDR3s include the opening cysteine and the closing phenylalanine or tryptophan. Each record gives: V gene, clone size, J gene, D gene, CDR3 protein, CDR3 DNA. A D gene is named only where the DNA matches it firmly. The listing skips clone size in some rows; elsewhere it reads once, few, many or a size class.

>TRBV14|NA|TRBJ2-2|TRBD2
CASSPGLAGVAGTGELFF
TGTGCCAGCAGCCCGGGACTAGCGGGAGTTGCGGGCACCGGGGAGCTGTTTTTT
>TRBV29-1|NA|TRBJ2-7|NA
CSVQDSSSYEQYF
TGCAGCGTCCAGGACAGCAGCTCCTACGAGCAGTACTTC
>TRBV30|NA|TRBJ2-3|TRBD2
CAWSLAGAGDTQYF
TGTGCCTGGAGTTTAGCGGGAGCGGGAGATACGCAGTATTTT
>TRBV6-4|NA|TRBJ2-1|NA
CASSDLAGNSYNEQFF
TGTGCCAGCAGTGACCTTGCGGGTAACTCCTACAATGAGCAGTTCTTC
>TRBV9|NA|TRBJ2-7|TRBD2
CASSPSGSGSYEQYF
TGTGCCAGCAGTCCAAGCGGGAGCGGTTCCTACGAGCAGTACTTC
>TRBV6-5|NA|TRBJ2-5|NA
CASSYSVAGETQYF
TGTGCCAGCAGTTACTCGGTTGCGGGAGAGACCCAGTACTTC
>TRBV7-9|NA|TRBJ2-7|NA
CASSLSMGALYEQYF
TGTGCCAGCAGCTTGAGTATGGGGGCGCTTTACGAGCAGTACTTC
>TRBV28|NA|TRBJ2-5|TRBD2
CASSWGLAGEETQYF
TGTGCCAGCAGTTGGGGCCTAGCGGGGGAAGAGACCCAGTACTTC
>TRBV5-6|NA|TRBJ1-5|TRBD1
CARLPGQGRQPQHF
TGTGCCAGATTACCGGGACAGGGTCGGCAGCCCCAGCATTTT
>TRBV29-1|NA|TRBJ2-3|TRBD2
CSVGLSGSTDTQYF
TGCAGCGTTGGTCTTAGCGGGAGCACAGATACGCAGTATTTT
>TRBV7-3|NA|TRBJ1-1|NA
CASSRTQGHTEAFF
TGTGCCAGCAGCCGAACGCAGGGCCACACTGAAGCTTTCTTT
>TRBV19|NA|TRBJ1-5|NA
CASSRPRDGNQPQHF
TGTGCCAGTAGTAGGCCACGGGATGGCAATCAGCCCCAGCATTTT
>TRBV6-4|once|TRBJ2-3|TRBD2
CASPRTSGRAVDTQYF
TGTGCCAGCCCCCGGACTAGCGGGAGGGCCGTAGATACGCAGTATTTT
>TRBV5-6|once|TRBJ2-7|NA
CASSFRQGGIGYEQYF
TGTGCCAGCAGCTTCCGACAGGGAGGGATAGGGTACGAGCAGTACTTC
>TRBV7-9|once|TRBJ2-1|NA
CASSFLEESDNEQFF
TGTGCCAGCAGCTTCTTGGAGGAGTCAGACAATGAGCAGTTCTTC
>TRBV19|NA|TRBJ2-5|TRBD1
CASSIRDRLSTSIKETQYF
TGTGCCAGTAGTATTCGGGACAGGCTTTCAACGTCGATAAAAGAGACCCAGTACTTC
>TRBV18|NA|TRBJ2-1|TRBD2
CASSPAGGVNEQFF
TGTGCCAGCTCGCCAGCGGGAGGGGTTAATGAGCAGTTCTTC
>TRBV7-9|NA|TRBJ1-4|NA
CASSPPSGSLGEKLFF
TGTGCCAGCAGCCCCCCCTCGGGGTCCCTAGGTGAAAAACTGTTTTTT
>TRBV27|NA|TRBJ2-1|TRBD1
CASSLQGAYNEQFF
TGTGCCAGCAGTTTGCAGGGGGCCTACAATGAGCAGTTCTTC
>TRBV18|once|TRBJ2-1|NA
CASSPEVYNEQFF
TGTGCCAGCTCACCAGAGGTCTACAATGAGCAGTTCTTC
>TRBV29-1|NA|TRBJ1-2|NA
CSALRSATDGYTF
TGCAGCGCGCTCCGTTCAGCGACGGATGGCTACACCTTC
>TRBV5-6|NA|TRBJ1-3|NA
CASSTIGQISGNTIYF
TGTGCCAGCAGCACAATAGGACAGATCTCTGGAAACACCATATATTTT
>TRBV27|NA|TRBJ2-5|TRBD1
CASSLTTGAGMVSEETQYF
TGTGCCAGCAGTTTGACTACAGGGGCGGGTATGGTTTCCGAAGAGACCCAGTACTTC
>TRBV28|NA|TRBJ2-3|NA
CASSTGRRNIDTQYF
TGTGCCAGCAGTACGGGGAGGAGGAACATAGATACGCAGTATTTT
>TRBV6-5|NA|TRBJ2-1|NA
CASTGVSINEQFF
TGTGCCAGCACGGGAGTCTCTATCAATGAGCAGTTCTTC
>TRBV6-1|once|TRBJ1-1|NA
CASSGPPGVTEAFF
TGTGCCAGCAGTGGACCACCCGGGGTCACTGAAGCTTTCTTT